This T cell receptor beta chain was obtained from a study of CD8 T cells in Susac syndrome. Study-wide results and caveats: The authors acknowledged that the study's TCR sequencing and HLA analysis involved relatively few individuals.

In the case of this clonotype: Its specificity is not known.

The RNA, roughly 0.45 to 1 ug, was put through reverse transcription using random hexamers. immunoSEQ multiplex PCR amplified TCR beta CDR3 across 54 Vbeta, 13 Jbeta. MiXCR, applied by TCRdb to the immunoSEQ multiplex PCR reads, yields one record per CDR3 protein. The repertoire includes fewer than 350,000 distinct CDR3 sequences, just over 90% of them detected once, and about 0.07% sits in the top ten. This CDR3 spans 12 amino acids. Between the trimmed V and J ends, which lost 4 bases and 9 bases, there was a span of 10 bases. Germline CDR1 and CDR2: SGHDN and FVKESK. In contrast to the negatively isolated CD8+ and CD4+ T cells, TEMRA cells were FACS-enriched.

Sequencing was done on a sample of CD4+ T cells from PBMCs. This chain connects TRBV14 to TRBJ2-1, with D perhaps matching TRBD1 (5 bases). The origin of this receptor is a human donor with multiple sclerosis. The CDR3 DNA sequence: TGTGCCAGCAGCCCTAAAGGGGCTGAGCAGTTCTTC. Residues: CASSPKGAEQFF.